The T cell receptor beta chain under discussion was sequenced for a study of shared clonotypes between healthy human individuals. Overall study results and limits: Clonotypes shared by all four donors outscored non-shared clonotypes in generation probability.

On this clone: Its antigen is as yet unknown.

TCRdb's table, derived via immunoSEQ multiplex PCR, lists solely in-frame clones and lacks some. The data contain about 340,000 clones, roughly 70% of them singletons. Trimming shortened V by 2 bases and J by 2 bases, and 20 bases separated the two germline ends. From germline, CDR1 is MGHDK and CDR2 SYGVNS. This CDR3 is 18 amino acids long. The sequence came from a man aged 25 to 45 in good health. Sequenced sample: memory CD4+ T cells sorted from blood. Regarding subset: CD45RA-negative fraction. The chain links TRBV25-1 to TRBJ2-3; weak D call: TRBD1 (5 bases). CDR3 loop: CASSEGFQGTPDTDTQYF. DNA of the CDR3: TGTGCCAGCAGTGAAGGGTTTCAGGGAACCCCTGACACAGATACGCAGTATTTT.